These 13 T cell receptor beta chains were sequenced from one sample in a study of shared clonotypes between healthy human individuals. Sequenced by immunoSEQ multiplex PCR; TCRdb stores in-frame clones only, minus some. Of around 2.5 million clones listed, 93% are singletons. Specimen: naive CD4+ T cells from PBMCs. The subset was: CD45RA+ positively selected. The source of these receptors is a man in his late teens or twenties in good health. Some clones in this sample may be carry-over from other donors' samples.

The CDR3 sequence is CASSHGRAGETQYF. In DNA form, the CDR3 reads TGTGCCAGCAGCCACGGGCGCGCGGGGGAGACCCAGTACTTC. The rearrangement links TRBV6-6 to TRBJ2-5; D might be TRBD2 (6 bases). V was pared by 6 bases and J by 5 bases, with 16 bases between. The V gene's germline CDR1 is MNHNY and CDR2 SVGAGI (reference sequence). The CDR3 runs to 14 residues.

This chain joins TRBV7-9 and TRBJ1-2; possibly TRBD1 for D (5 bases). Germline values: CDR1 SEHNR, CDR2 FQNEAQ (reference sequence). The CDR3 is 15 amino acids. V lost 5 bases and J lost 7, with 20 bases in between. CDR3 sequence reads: CASSRSGGPAGGYTF. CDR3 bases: TGTGCCAGCAGCCGAAGTGGGGGTCCGGCTGGTGGCTACACCTTC.

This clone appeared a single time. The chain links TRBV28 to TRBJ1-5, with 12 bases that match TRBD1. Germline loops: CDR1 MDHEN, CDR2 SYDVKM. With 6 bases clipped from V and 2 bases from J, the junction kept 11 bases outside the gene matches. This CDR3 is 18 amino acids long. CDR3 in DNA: TGTGCCAGCAGACCAACGGGACAGGGGGCTCTTGGCAATCAGCCCCAGCATTTT. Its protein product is CASRPTGQGALGNQPQHF. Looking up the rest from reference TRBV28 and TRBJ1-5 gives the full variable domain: DVKVTQSSRYLVKRTGEKVFLECVQDMDHENMFWYRQDPGLGLRLIYFSYDVKMKEKGDIPEGYSVSREKKERFSLILESASTNQTSMYLCASRPTGQGALGNQPQHFGDGTRLSIL.

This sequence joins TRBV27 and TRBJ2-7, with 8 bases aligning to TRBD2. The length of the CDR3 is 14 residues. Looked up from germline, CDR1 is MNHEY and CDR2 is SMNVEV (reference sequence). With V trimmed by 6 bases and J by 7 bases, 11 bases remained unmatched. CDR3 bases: TGTGCCAGCAGCAATAGCGGGGCCCCCTGGGAGCAGTACTTC. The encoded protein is CASSNSGAPWEQYF.

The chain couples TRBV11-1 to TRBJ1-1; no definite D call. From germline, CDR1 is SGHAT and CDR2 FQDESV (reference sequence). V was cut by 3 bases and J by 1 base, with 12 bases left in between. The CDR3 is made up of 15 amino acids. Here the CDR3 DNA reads TGTGCCAGCAGCTTCCCGGGAAATGGGAACACTGAAGCTTTCTTT. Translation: CASSFPGNGNTEAFF. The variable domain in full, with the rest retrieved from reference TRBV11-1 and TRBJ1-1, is EAEVAQSPRYKITEKSQAVAFWCDPISGHATLYWYRQILGQGPELLVQFQDESVVDDSQLPKDRFSAERLKGVDSTLKIQPAELGDSAMYLCASSFPGNGNTEAFFGQGTRLTVV.

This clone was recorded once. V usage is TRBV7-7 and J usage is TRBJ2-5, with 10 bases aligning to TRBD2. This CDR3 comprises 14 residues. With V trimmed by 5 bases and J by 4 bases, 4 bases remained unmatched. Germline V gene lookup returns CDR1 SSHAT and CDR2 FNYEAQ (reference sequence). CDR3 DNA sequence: TGTGCCAGCAGCCCCAGCGGGAGGGCAGAGACCCAGTACTTC. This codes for CASSPSGRAETQYF. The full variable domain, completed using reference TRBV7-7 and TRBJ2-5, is GAGVSQSPRYKVTKRGQDVTLRCDPISSHATLYWYQQALGQGPEFLTYFNYEAQPDKSGLPSDRFSAERPEGSISTLTIQRTEQRDSAMYRCASSPSGRAETQYFGPGTRLLVL.

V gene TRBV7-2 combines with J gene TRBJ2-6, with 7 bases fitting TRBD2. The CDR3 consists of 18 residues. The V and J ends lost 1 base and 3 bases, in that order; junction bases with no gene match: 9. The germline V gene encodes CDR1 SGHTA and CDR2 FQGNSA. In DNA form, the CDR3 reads TGTGCCAGCAGCTTAGGGTTTGCGGGAGCTAATGGGGCCAACGTCCTGACTTTC. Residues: CASSLGFAGANGANVLTF.

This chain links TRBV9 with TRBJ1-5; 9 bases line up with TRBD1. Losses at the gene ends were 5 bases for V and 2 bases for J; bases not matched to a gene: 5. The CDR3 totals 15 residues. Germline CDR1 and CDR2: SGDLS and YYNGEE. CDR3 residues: CASRTGTGCNQPQHF. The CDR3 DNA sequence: TGTGCCAGCAGGACCGGGACAGGGTGCAATCAGCCCCAGCATTTT.

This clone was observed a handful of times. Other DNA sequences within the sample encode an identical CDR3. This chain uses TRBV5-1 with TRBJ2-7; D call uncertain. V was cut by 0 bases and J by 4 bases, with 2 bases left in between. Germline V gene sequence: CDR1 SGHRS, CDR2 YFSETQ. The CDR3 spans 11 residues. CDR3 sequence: CASSLEYEQYF. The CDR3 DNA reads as TGCGCCAGCAGCTTGGAGTACGAGCAGTACTTC.

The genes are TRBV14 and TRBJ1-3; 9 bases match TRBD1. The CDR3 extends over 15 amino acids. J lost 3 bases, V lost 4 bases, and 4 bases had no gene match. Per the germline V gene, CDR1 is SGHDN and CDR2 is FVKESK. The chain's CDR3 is CASSLGQGLGNTIYF. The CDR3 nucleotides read TGTGCCAGCAGCCTGGGACAGGGTCTTGGAAACACCATATATTTT.

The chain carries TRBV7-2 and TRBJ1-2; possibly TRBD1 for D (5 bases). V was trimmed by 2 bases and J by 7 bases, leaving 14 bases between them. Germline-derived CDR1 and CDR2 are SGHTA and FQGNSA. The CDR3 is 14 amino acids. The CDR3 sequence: CASSLLAGGSGYTF. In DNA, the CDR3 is TGTGCCAGCAGCTTACTAGCGGGGGGAAGTGGCTACACCTTC. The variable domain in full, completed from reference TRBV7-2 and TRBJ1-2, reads GAGVSQSPSNKVTEKGKDVELRCDPISGHTALYWYRQSLGQGLEFLIYFQGNSAPDKSGLPSDRFSAERTGGSVSTLTIQRTQQEDSAVYLCASSLLAGGSGYTFGSGTRLTVV.

This chain's CDR3 is CASSSGTGTSYEQYF. The CDR3 DNA follows: TGTGCCAGCAGTAGTGGGACAGGGACGTCCTACGAGCAGTACTTC. The chain joins TRBV28 to TRBJ2-7, with 9 nucleotides matching TRBD1. The germline V gene encodes CDR1 MDHEN and CDR2 SYDVKM. The V and J ends lost 5 bases and 1 base, in that order; junction bases with no gene match: 6. The CDR3 covers 15 residues.

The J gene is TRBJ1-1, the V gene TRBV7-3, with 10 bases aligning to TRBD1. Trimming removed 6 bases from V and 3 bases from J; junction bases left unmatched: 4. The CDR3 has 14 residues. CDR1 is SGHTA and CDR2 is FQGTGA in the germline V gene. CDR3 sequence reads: CASRPTGGDTEAFF. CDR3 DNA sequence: TGTGCCAGCAGGCCGACAGGGGGCGACACTGAAGCTTTCTTT.